This TCR beta chain was identified in a study of OX40 agonist ivuxolimab in advanced cancers. About the study: Partial responses were seen in three patients, one with hepatocellular carcinoma and two with cutaneous melanoma. Whole-study results and caveats: The CD4+ and CD8+ T cells in the blood had expanded clonally by week 6 at 0.1 to 3.0 mg/kg. On average, CD8+ T cells had more expanded clones than CD4+.

Sampling times: baseline, cycle 4 day 1, cycle 7 day 1. This clone was found a few times. Antigen: not known. Some clones are missing from TCRdb's copy, which holds only in-frame ones; the method was immunoSEQ multiplex PCR. The sample has approximately 76,000 clones, 88% seen once. CDR1 is SGHTA, CDR2 FQGTGA, per germline. V shed 1 base and J shed 0 bases, with 16 bases lying between them. This CDR3 spans 18 amino acids. Sample: CD4+ or CD8+ T cells sorted from blood, taken in a trial of the OX40 agonist ivuxolimab. The receptor comes from an adult with an advanced solid tumor such as melanoma, head and neck, liver or kidney cancer. The chain joins TRBV7-3 to TRBJ1-3; no reliable D call. In nucleotides, the CDR3 is TGTGCCAGCAGCTTAAAGACTAGCGGCACACGCTCTGGAAACACCATATATTTT. Translating gives CASSLKTSGTRSGNTIYF.